This T cell receptor (beta chain) was sequenced in a study of CD8+ T cells in alopecia areata. Study details: Tofacitinib therapy lasting 6 to 18 months was followed by 6 months off drug.

Of note for this clone: What it binds is unknown.

PBMCs provided sorted CD4+ and CD8+ T cells. RNA was extracted and reverse transcribed into cDNA as the sequencing template. TCRdb's copy holds only in-frame clones and misses some; the assay was immunoSEQ multiplex PCR. The sample holds 130,000 to 150,000 clones, 40% to 65% seen once. The V gene's germline CDR1 is GTSNPN and CDR2 SVGIG (reference sequence). V shed 3 bases and J shed 2 bases, with 5 bases lying between them. The CDR3 loop spans 11 amino acids. Findings of the study overall: Relative to normal scalp, lesional scalp, especially alopecia totalis/universalis, showed higher clonality. Besides other cells, scalp samples also yield sequences of resident alphabeta T cells from normal skin.

The sample was CD4+ T cells sorted from blood, taken at week 0. This TCR was recovered from a human donor with alopecia areata. The chain recombines TRBV30 with TRBJ2-7, with D perhaps TRBD2 (5 bases). In nucleotides, the CDR3 is TGTGCCTGGAGGGGAGCCTACGAGCAGTACTTC. It is translated as CAWRGAYEQYF.